This T cell receptor beta chain is drawn from a study of beta chain features in type 1 diabetes (dated by TCRdb to 2016 to 2018). Study-wide context: Patients and healthy donors did not differ in mean age, gender distribution, total cell number or subset yield. A total of 107,917,701 sorted cells were examined across all samples, and a strong correlation was observed between cell number per subset and RNA yield. Naive and central memory subsets were obtained from all 30 or so donors, but regulatory and stem cell-like memory subsets were isolated from only 8 patients and roughly eight healthy donors. The study compared the TCRB repertoires of sorted circulating CD4+ T cell subsets in recently diagnosed type 1 diabetes patients with those in matched healthy donors. Broader findings and caveats from the paper: Because the HLA sub-analyses included only small numbers of individuals, any influence of HLA type on TCRB rearrangement was left unresolved. Sequencing cDNA rather than genomic DNA could over-represent highly expressing activated cells, although activation and CD3 levels did not differ between groups. Type 1 diabetes patients showed a moderate but significant shortening of TCRB CDR3 length in all four CD4+ subsets. Fewer insertions and more nucleotide deletions at VDJ recombination sites were observed in patients with type 1 diabetes, implying thymic rearrangement abnormalities. Naive, central memory and regulatory TCRB repertoires appeared more similar among patients than among healthy donors. Shorter templates might have been favored by PCR, but patient and control samples were amplified and corrected together, so both groups would have been affected equally by any skew.

All of the isolated RNA was reverse transcribed with the High Capacity cDNA Reverse Transcription Kit, so expressed TCRB transcripts were sequenced. Deep immunoSEQ sequencing was applied to naive, central memory and regulatory T cell samples, giving an average of around 4 million total reads per sample. Sorted cells were lysed in RLT buffer and RNA was extracted with DNase-treated RNeasy Micro or Mini kits, depending on cell number. Each cell subset was processed on its own to prevent cross-contamination, while patient and healthy donor samples were processed together. TCRB sequences were amplified from cDNA with the immunoSEQ multiplex PCR, producing 87-bp fragments spanning the CDR3 region. The amplicons were sequenced using the Illumina HiSeq platform. The published analysis was carried out like this. Synthetic template baselines were used to correct PCR bias computationally, reads within Hamming distance 2 were collapsed, and singletons that could not be merged were discarded. Reads were aligned against IMGT to assign V, D and J genes, CDR3 length and insertions or deletions at six rearrangement sites. Clonotype counts were normalized to sorted cell number within each subset before computing true diversity and Gini coefficients with the tcR R package. Repertoire sharing was quantified using the overlap coefficient calculated on TCRB nucleotide sequences. Out-of-frame TCRB sequences from naive cells were analyzed as a proxy for the pre-selection repertoire. Held by TCRdb, this immuneACCESS table contains in-frame sequences only and omits some clones. Under half of the omission traces to an unresolved V gene where checked; the cause of the rest is unknown. V and J calls and clone size are copied from that table; D and trimming were computed from the DNA. In all, the sample holds roughly 260,000 clones, and about a tenth of those were seen once. More than 0.015% of the sample is taken by the ten largest.

Each donor gave one peripheral blood draw, averaging around 120 mL, which was collected into heparinised tubes. Using a panel that included CD45RO, CCR7, CD25, CD127, CD95 and CD27, naive, central memory, regulatory and stem cell-like memory CD4+ T cells were sorted on a BD FACSAria II. Purity was above 98% for every sorted population. PBMCs were isolated immediately by Lymphoprep density gradient centrifugation and stained directly without culture. So that batch effects would be minimized, each experiment stained and sorted samples in pairs, pairing one healthy donor with one patient. Only a few counts were recorded for this clone. The antigen this receptor binds is unknown. Base-call qualities are not available, and no considerably larger clone is one nucleotide away. The germline V gene gives CDR1 as MDHEN and CDR2 as SYDVKM. Measured from the cysteine to the phenylalanine, the CDR3 is 12 residues long. The DNA shown is the 36-base CDR3, in frame from base 1. The germline ends are 10 bases apart after V is trimmed by 6 bases and J by 6 bases.

The rearranged chain carries TRBV28 and TRBJ2-3; no D segment can be confidently identified. Material for sequencing was naive CD4+ T cells from blood. According to the study, the label for this sample's cell subset or site signals: true naive CD4+ T cells. The clonotype originates from a man between 25 and 39 years old with type 1 diabetes. The DNA sequence follows: TGTGCCAGCAGCTTGGCCCTTGATACGCAGTATTTT. It translates as CASSLALDTQYF.